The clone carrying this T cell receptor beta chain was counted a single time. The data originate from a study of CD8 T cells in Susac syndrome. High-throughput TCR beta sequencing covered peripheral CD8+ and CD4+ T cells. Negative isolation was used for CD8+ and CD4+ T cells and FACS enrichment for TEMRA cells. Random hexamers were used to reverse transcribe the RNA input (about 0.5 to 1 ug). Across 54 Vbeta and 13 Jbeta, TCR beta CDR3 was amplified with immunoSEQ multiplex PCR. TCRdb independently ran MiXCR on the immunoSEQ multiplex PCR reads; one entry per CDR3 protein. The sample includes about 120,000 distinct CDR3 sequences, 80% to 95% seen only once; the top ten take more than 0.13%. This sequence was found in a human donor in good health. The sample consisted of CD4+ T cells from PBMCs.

The CDR3 reads CASSADRNQETQYF. The CDR3 nucleotides are TGTGCCAGCAGCGCAGACAGAAACCAAGAGACCCAGTACTTC. The rearrangement links TRBV27 to TRBJ2-5; perhaps TRBD1 as D (5 bases). Deletions cut 6 bases from V and 0 bases from J, with 11 bases between. Germline values: CDR1 MNHEY, CDR2 SMNVEV (reference sequence). The CDR3 runs to 14 residues.